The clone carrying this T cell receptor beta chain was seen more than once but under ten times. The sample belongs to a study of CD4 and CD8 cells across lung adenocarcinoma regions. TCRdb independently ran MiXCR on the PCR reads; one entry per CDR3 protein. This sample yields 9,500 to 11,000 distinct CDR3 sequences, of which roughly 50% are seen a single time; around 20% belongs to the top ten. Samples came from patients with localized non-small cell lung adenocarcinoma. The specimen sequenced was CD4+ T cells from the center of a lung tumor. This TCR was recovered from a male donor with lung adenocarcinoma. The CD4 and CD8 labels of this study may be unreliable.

CDR3 nucleotide sequence: TGTGCCAGCAGCCAGGAGACAGGGTCCGACATTCAGTACTTC. It encodes CASSQETGSDIQYF. The V gene is TRBV5-5, the J gene TRBJ2-4, with 7 bases lining up with TRBD1. J lost 8 bases, V lost 4 bases, and 9 bases had no gene match. The CDR3 runs to 14 residues. The germline CDR1 and CDR2 sequences are SGHKS and YYEKEE (reference sequence).